This TCR beta chain was captured in a study of blood T cell repertoires in COVID-19 (TCRdb year 2020). About the investigation overall: Samples from collaborators originated in the United States, Italy and Spain and spanned both the acute and convalescent phases of COVID-19. A freely available public database, intended as a resource for researchers studying the immune response to SARS-CoV-2, is where the repertoires were released. Deeply sampled blood TCRbeta repertoires from subjects exposed to, actively infected with, or recovered from COVID-19 were included in the dataset. Nearly every sample came with metadata listing a de-identified subject ID, COVID-19 status, age in years and sex. The prospective study material was composed of cDNA or gDNA derived from T cells, B-cell-depleted T cells, or PBMCs. Samples came from the ongoing ImmuneRACE study (first 160 participants) plus 1,254 subjects from 6 global collaborators. Where available, HLA class I and class II types were obtained from metadata supplied by the sample provider rather than from assay-based typing.

With respect to this clone: No cognate antigen has been identified for it. Nothing much larger sits one base from this clone, and base qualities are not available.

The collaborating institutions used their own protocols to collect whole blood in K2EDTA tubes. For TCRbeta analysis, collaborators shipped samples in one of three forms: frozen whole blood, isolated PBMCs, or DNA extracted from either of those sample types. The immunoSEQ Assay, a bias-controlled multiplex PCR, was used to amplify TCRbeta CDR3 regions from genomic DNA. The study's processing was this. The number of nucleated cells in each sample was estimated from the amplification of reference gene primers within the assay. To quantify the absolute abundance of each unique TCRbeta CDR3 rearrangement, sequence reads were collapsed and filtered. For each sample, productive Simpson clonality was calculated as the square root of Simpson's diversity index over productive rearrangements. Sourced from immuneACCESS, this table was stored by TCRdb with only in-frame sequences that have V and J called. A share of the clones is absent; for the studies checked, an unresolved V gene accounts for under half, and the remainder has no known explanation. That table gives V, J and clone size, and the DNA gave D and trimming. Present in this sample are roughly 80,000 clones, around four fifths of which were seen just once. The top ten clonotypes cover more than 9% of the sample.

Study-wide findings and limitations: The quantity of clinical and demographic metadata differed by source and by participant and was supplied without curation.

From cysteine to phenylalanine, the CDR3 is 15 amino acids long. The retained sequence is limited to the CDR3, 45 bases, with the frame set at the first base. V is shortened by 1 base, J by 7 bases, and the region joining them spans 18 bases. From the germline V gene, CDR1 is SGHRS and CDR2 is YFSETQ. The sequencing sample was made of peripheral blood. Rearrangement joined TRBV5-1 to TRBJ2-7, with a weak D call of TRBD1 (6 bases match). The source of this sequence is a human donor in a cohort sampled during active COVID-19. The nucleotides read TGCGCCAGCAGCTTGAGTCCTGCCAGGGGCCATGAGCAGTACTTC. This encodes CASSLSPARGHEQYF.